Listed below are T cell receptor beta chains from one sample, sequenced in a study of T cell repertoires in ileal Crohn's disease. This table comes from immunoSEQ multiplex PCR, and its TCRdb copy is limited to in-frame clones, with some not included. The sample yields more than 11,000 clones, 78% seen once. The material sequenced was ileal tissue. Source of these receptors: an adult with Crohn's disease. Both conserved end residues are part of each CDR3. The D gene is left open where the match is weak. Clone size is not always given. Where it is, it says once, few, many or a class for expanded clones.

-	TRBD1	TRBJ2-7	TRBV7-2	TGTGCCAGCAGCTTTCGTCCCGGACAGGGTAGGGTCTACGAGCAGTACTTC	CASSFRPGQGRVYEQYF
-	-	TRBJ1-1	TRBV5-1	TGCGCCAGCAGCTCTAAAGTAGGGGTTGAAGCTTTCTTT	CASSSKVGVEAFF
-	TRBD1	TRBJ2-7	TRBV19	TGTGCCAGTAAGGGGTTTGGGACAGAGAGAGATTACGAGCAGTACTTC	CASKGFGTERDYEQYF
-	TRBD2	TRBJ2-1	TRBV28	TGTGCCAGCAGTTCCCCGGGGAGCGGGGGGGTCTATGAGCAGTTCTTC	CASSSPGSGGVYEQFF
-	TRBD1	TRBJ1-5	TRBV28	TGTGCCAGCAGTACAGGACAGGGGGCAAATCAGCCCCAGCATTTT	CASSTGQGANQPQHF
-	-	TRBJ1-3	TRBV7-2	TGTGCCAGCAGCTTGGAGACGGTGAGCTCTGGAAACACCATATATTTT	CASSLETVSSGNTIYF
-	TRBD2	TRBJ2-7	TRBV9	TGTGCCAGCAGCGTAGATGGGACTAGCGTGCGGGAGCAGTACTTC	CASSVDGTSVREQYF
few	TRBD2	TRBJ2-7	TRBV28	TGTGCCAGCAGACTTACAGAGGGACTAGGGTACGAGCAGTACTTC	CASRLTEGLGYEQYF
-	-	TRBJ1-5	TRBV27	TGTGCCAGCAGTTTAGGCAGGGCGGGCAATCAGCCCCAGCATTTT	CASSLGRAGNQPQHF
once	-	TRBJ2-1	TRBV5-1	TGCGCCAGCAGTCTTCAGGGAGGCTCCTACAATGAGCAGTTCTTC	CASSLQGGSYNEQFF
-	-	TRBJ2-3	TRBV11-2	TGTGCCAGCAGCTTAGTTCGGGGGTCTGGCACAGATACGCAGTATTTT	CASSLVRGSGTDTQYF
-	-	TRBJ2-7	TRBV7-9	TGTGCCAGCAGCTTTCCTACCCTAGGTGAGCAGTACTTC	CASSFPTLGEQYF
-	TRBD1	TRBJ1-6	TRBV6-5	TGTGCCAGCAGTTATAGACAGGGGAATTCACCCCTCCACTTT	CASSYRQGNSPLHF
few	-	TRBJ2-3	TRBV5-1	TGCGCCAGCAGCTGGGGGGGGCGGAAAGATACGCAGTATTTT	CASSWGGRKDTQYF
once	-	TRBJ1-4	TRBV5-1	TGCGCCAGCAGCCCCCTGGGGGAGGACCTTAATGAAAAACTGTTTTTT	CASSPLGEDLNEKLFF
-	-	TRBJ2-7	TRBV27	TGTGCCAGCTCCCCTAGAGTTAGTTCCCCCGAGCAGTACTTC	CASSPRVSSPEQYF
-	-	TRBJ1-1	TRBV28	TGTGCCAGTCTCACAGGAATGAGGACTGAAGCTTTCTTT	CASLTGMRTEAFF
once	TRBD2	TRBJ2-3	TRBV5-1	TGCGCCAGCAGCTCCTCGGGACTAACCGGCAGGTATACGCAGTATTTT	CASSSSGLTGRYTQYF
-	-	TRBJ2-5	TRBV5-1	TGCGCCAGCAGCTTCGGACGGGCGGGGGAGACCCAGTACTTC	CASSFGRAGETQYF
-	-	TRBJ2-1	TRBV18	TGTGCCAGCTCACCGGGGCGCCCCCCCTACAATGAGCAGTTCTTC	CASSPGRPPYNEQFF